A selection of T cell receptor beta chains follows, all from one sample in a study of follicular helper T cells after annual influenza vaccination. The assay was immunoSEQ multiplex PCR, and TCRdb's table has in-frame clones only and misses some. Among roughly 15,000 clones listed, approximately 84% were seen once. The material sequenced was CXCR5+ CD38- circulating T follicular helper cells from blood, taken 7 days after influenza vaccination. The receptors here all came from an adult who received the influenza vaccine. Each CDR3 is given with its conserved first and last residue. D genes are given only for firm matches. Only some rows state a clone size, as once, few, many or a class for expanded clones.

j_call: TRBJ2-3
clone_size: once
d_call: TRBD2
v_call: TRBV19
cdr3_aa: CASSPPGGRADTQYF
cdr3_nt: TGTGCCAGTAGTCCTCCGGGGGGGCGGGCAGATACGCAGTATTTT

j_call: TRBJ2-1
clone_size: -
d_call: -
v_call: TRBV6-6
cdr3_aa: CASGQLGYNEQFF
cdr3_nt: TGTGCCAGCGGGCAACTAGGCTACAATGAGCAGTTCTTC

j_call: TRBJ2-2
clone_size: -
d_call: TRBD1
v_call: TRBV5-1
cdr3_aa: CASSLDRADTGELFF
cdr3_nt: TGCGCCAGCAGCTTAGACAGGGCTGACACCGGGGAGCTGTTTTTT

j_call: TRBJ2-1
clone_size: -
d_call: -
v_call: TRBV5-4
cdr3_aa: CASSSTGQGYNEQFF
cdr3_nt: TGTGCCAGCAGCTCAACAGGGCAAGGTTACAATGAGCAGTTCTTC

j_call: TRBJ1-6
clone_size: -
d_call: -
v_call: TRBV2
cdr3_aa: CASRHDRQVDSPLHF
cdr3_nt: TGTGCCAGCAGACACGACAGACAAGTTGATTCACCCCTCCACTTT

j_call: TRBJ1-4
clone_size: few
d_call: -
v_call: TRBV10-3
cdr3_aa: CAISARPFEELFF
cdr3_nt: TGTGCCATCAGTGCTAGACCCTTTGAGGAACTGTTTTTT

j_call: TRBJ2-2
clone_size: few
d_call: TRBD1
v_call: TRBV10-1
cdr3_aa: CASSAGQGSGELFF
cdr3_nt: TGCGCCAGCAGTGCCGGACAGGGTAGCGGGGAGCTGTTTTTT

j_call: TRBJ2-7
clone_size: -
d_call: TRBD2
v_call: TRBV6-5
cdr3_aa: CASSRLADSYEQYF
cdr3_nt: TGTGCCAGCAGCCGACTAGCGGATTCCTACGAGCAGTACTTC

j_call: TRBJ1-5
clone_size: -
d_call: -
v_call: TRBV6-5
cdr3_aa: CASSSSAGVNQPQHF
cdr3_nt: -

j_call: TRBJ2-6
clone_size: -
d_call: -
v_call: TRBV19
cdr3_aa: CASQVSGANVLTF
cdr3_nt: TGTGCCAGTCAGGTCTCTGGGGCCAACGTCCTGACTTTC

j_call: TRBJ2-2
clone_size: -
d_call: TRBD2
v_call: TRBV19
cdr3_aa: CASSSLAGDGGELFF
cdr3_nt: TGTGCCAGTAGTTCACTAGCGGGAGATGGCGGGGAGCTGTTTTTT

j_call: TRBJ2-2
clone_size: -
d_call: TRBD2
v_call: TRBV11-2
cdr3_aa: CASSLDPSGRAGGGELFF
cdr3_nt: TGTGCCAGCAGCTTAGACCCTAGCGGGAGGGCAGGTGGCGGGGAGCTGTTTTTT

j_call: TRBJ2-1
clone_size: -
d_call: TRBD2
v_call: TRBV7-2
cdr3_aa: CASSPGTSGKNEQFF
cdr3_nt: TGTGCCAGCAGCCCAGGGACTAGCGGGAAAAATGAGCAGTTCTTC

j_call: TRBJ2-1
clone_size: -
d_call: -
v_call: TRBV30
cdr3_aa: CAWSLVSNEQFF
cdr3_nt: TGTGCCTGGAGTTTAGTAAGTAATGAGCAGTTCTTC